This TCR beta chain was sequenced during a study of CD8+ T cells in alopecia areata. Across the whole study: Patients received oral tofacitinib, 5 to 10 mg twice daily, for moderate-to-severe alopecia areata.

General observations from the study: Against the mouse data, patients shared TCRs less clearly, possibly for HLA reasons. Normal-skin resident alphabeta T cells also appear among scalp sample sequences.

This clone was counted a few times. The target antigen is unknown. Extraction and reverse transcription of RNA yielded cDNA as the sequencing template. Data came from immunoSEQ multiplex PCR; TCRdb stores just in-frame clones and leaves some out. The sample has approximately 150,000 clones; approximately 45% are singletons. The CDR3 is made up of 16 amino acids. Between the trimmed V and J ends, which lost 0 bases and 2 bases, there was a span of 9 bases. Looked up from germline, CDR1 is SGHRS and CDR2 is YFSETQ. Obtained from alopecia areata patients were lesional scalp punch biopsies along with peripheral blood.

J is TRBJ2-6 and V is TRBV5-1; D gene ambiguous. Sequences were obtained from CD4+ T cells sorted from blood. The clonotype originates from a human donor with alopecia areata. CDR3 sequence (DNA): TGCGCCAGCAGCTTGGGCAATTCGGCTGGGGCCAACGTCCTGACTTTC. It codes for CASSLGNSAGANVLTF.